This TCR beta chain derives from a study of cytomegalovirus exposure and HLA in healthy donors. Overall study: A subsequent analysis stated that the roughly 120 validation repertoires were run on the same platform as the roughly 700 first-cohort repertoires. General study results and limits: TCR clusters originating in the first cohort tended to co-occur in the 120 validation repertoires, according to a later analysis.

This CDR3 is built from 11 residues. V was clipped by 7 bases and J by 8 bases, with 12 bases between them. Germline CDR1 SGHRS, CDR2 YFSETQ. In its sample, this clone was seen a few times. What it binds is unknown. TCRdb's copy holds only in-frame clones and misses some; the assay was immunoSEQ multiplex PCR. The table records around 200,000 clones, 80% to 85% of them present only once. This receptor was identified in a woman aged 25 to 39 in good health and CMV-seronegative. V is TRBV5-1 and J is TRBJ1-2; no reliable D call. The sequenced sample was PBMCs. CDR3 protein: CASSDKGGYTF. For the CDR3, the DNA is TGCGCCAGCTCCGACAAAGGAGGCTACACCTTC.